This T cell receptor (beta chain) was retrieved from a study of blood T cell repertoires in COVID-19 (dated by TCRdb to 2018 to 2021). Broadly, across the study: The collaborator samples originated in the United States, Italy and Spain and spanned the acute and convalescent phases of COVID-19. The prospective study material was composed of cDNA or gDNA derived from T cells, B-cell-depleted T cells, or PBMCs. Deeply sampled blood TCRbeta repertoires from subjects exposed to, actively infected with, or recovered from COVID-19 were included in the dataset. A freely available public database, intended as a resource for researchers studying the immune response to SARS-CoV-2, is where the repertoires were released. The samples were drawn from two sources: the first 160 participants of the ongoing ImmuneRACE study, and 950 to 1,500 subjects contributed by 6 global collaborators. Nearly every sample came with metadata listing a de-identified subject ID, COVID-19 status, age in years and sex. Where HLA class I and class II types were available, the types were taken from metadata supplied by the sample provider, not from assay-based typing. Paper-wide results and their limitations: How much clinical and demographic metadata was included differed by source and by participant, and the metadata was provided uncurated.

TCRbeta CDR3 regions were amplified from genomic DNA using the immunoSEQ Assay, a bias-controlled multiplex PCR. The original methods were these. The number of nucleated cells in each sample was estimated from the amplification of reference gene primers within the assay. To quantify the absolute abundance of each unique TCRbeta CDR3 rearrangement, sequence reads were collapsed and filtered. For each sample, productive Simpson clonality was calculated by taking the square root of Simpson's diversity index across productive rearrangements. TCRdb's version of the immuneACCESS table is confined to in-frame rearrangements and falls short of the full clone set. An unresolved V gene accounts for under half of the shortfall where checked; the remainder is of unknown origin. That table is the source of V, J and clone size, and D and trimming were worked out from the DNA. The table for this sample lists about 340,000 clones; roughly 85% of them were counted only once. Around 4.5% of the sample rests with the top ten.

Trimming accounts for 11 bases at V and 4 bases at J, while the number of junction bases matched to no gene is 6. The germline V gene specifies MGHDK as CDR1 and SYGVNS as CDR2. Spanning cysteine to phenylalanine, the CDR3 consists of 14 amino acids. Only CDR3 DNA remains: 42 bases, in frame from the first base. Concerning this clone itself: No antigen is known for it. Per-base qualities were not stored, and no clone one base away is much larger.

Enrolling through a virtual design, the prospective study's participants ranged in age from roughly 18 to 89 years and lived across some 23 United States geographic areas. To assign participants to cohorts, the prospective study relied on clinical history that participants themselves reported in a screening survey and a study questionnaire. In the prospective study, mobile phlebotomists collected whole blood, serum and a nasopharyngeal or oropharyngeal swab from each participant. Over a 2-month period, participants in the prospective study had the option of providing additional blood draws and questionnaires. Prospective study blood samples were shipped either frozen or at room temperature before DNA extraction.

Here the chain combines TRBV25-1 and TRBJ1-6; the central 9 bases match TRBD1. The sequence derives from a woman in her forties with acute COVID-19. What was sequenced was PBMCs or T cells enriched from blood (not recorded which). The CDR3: CASHGTGYNSPLHF. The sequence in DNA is TGTGCCTCTCACGGGACAGGGTATAATTCACCCCTCCACTTT.